This is a list of T cell receptor beta chains from one sample in a study of blood T cell repertoires in COVID-19. Sequencing was performed with immunoSEQ multiplex PCR; in TCRdb, only in-frame clones are kept and a portion is missing. There are about 130,000 clones in the sample; about 80% occur only once, and roughly 4% lies in the top ten. Sequencing was performed on peripheral blood. These receptors were obtained from a woman in her forties or fifties with acute or convalescent COVID-19. Each CDR3 is given with its conserved first and last residue. A D gene is named only where the DNA matches it firmly. A clone size is listed for some rows: how often the clone was seen (once, few, many), or a class if it is expanded.

TRBJ1-2 NA TRBV20-1 NA CSAGGAGGYTF TGCAGTGCTGGGGGGGCGGGTGGCTACACCTTC
TRBJ1-2 NA TRBV4-1 NA CASSQEARDYGYTF TGCGCCAGCAGCCAAGAGGCCAGGGACTATGGCTACACCTTC
TRBJ1-4 NA TRBV19 NA CASTLLGATNEKLFF TGTGCCAGTACCCTTTTAGGGGCAACTAATGAAAAACTGTTTTTT
TRBJ2-7 TRBD1 TRBV2 NA CASSVQGDRGNEQYF TGTGCCAGCAGTGTTCAAGGGGACAGGGGTAACGAGCAGTACTTC
TRBJ1-6 NA TRBV9 NA CASSLLMGPDSPLHF TGTGCCAGCAGCCTGCTAATGGGGCCGGATTCACCCCTCCACTTT
TRBJ1-2 NA TRBV2 NA CASWRTETRGYTF TGTGCCAGCTGGCGGACAGAAACAAGAGGCTACACCTTC
TRBJ1-6 TRBD1 TRBV14 few CASSQIQGARSPLHF TGTGCCAGCAGCCAGATACAGGGGGCAAGGTCACCCCTCCACTTT
TRBJ2-1 TRBD2 TRBV4-2 NA CASSPGLMRGGRNEQFF TGTGCCAGCAGCCCCGGGCTAATGCGGGGGGGCCGAAATGAGCAGTTCTTC
TRBJ1-2 NA TRBV25-1 NA CASSSGVGVYGYTF TGTGCCAGCAGTTCCGGGGTTGGGGTATATGGCTACACCTTC
TRBJ1-5 NA TRBV19 NA CASSRGEFYQPQHF TGTGCCAGTAGCAGGGGTGAGTTCTATCAGCCCCAGCATTTT
TRBJ1-1 TRBD1 TRBV18 NA CASSIQGRTEAFF TGTGCCAGCTCGATACAGGGGAGGACTGAAGCTTTCTTT
TRBJ1-3 TRBD1 TRBV7-9 NA CASSMTGISGNTIYF TGTGCCAGCAGCATGACAGGGATCTCTGGAAACACCATATATTTT
TRBJ1-1 NA TRBV3-1/TRBV3-2 NA CASSQGRETTEAFF TGTGCCAGCAGCCAAGGGAGAGAGACCACTGAAGCTTTCTTT
TRBJ2-7 TRBD1 TRBV5-1 NA CASSPGTGVYEQYF TGCGCCAGCAGCCCCGGGACAGGGGTCTACGAGCAGTACTTC
TRBJ2-7 TRBD1 TRBV29-1 NA CSVSPRGTGTYEQYF TGCAGCGTTTCCCCGAGGGGGACAGGAACCTACGAGCAGTACTTC
TRBJ1-4 TRBD1 TRBV3-1/TRBV3-2 once CASSQDAGTGSEKLFF TGTGCCAGCAGCCAGGATGCCGGGACAGGAAGCGAAAAACTGTTTTTT
TRBJ1-3 NA TRBV15 NA CATSRERASGNTIYF TGTGCCACCAGCAGAGAAAGAGCCTCTGGAAACACCATATATTTT
TRBJ2-3 NA TRBV5-1 NA CASSYRGSSADTQYF TGCGCCAGCAGCTACCGGGGTTCGTCGGCAGATACGCAGTATTTT
TRBJ2-7 NA TRBV6-6 NA CASSYSTQKYSYEQYF TGTGCCAGCAGTTACTCGACACAGAAATACTCCTACGAGCAGTACTTC
TRBJ1-1 TRBD1 TRBV19 NA CASSIVGGALMNTEAFF TGTGCCAGTAGTATAGTAGGGGGCGCCCTCATGAACACTGAAGCTTTCTTT
TRBJ1-6 NA TRBV6-5 NA CASSYSALSPLHF TGTGCCAGCAGTTACTCGGCCCTTTCACCCCTCCACTTT
TRBJ2-1 TRBD2 TRBV18 NA CASSRDYDEQFF TGTGCCAGCTCACGGGACTACGATGAGCAGTTCTTC
TRBJ1-2 TRBD1 TRBV5-1 few CASSFGTGVEGYTF TGCGCCAGCAGTTTCGGGACAGGGGTAGAAGGCTACACCTTC
TRBJ2-3 NA TRBV5-1 NA CASSNSLNPVSTDTQYF TGCGCCAGCAGCAACTCCCTCAACCCGGTCAGCACAGATACGCAGTATTTT
TRBJ2-1 TRBD1 TRBV27 once CASRLSGTGGNNEQFF TGTGCCAGCAGGTTATCAGGGACAGGGGGGAACAATGAGCAGTTCTTC
TRBJ1-6 TRBD1 TRBV28 NA CASSLMRQGHSPLHF TGTGCCAGCAGTTTAATGAGACAGGGTCATTCACCCCTCCACTTT
TRBJ2-1 NA TRBV19 NA CASRESGRPYNEQFF TGTGCCAGTAGAGAGTCGGGGAGGCCCTACAATGAGCAGTTCTTC
TRBJ2-5 NA TRBV7-9 NA CASSLGGQTQETQYF TGTGCCAGCAGCTTAGGAGGCCAAACTCAAGAGACCCAGTACTTC
TRBJ2-2 NA TRBV28 NA CASSLGAVGTGELFF TGTGCCAGCAGTTTGGGGGCGGTAGGCACCGGGGAGCTGTTTTTT
TRBJ1-4 NA TRBV5-1 NA CASSLTRGEKLFF TGCGCCAGCAGCTTGACGAGAGGCGAAAAACTGTTTTTT
TRBJ1-6 TRBD1 TRBV19 few CASSPRQGYSPLHF TGTGCCAGTAGTCCGCGACAGGGCTATTCACCCCTCCACTTT
TRBJ1-6 NA TRBV5-5 NA CASSLTQAQSPLHF TGTGCCAGCAGCTTGACGCAGGCGCAATCACCCCTCCACTTT
TRBJ2-3 NA TRBV6-1 NA CASSDRASITQYF TGTGCCAGCAGTGACAGGGCAAGCATAACGCAGTATTTT
TRBJ1-5 NA TRBV19 few CASSKFVQGRNRDQPQHF TGTGCCAGTAGTAAGTTCGTACAGGGTCGTAATCGTGATCAGCCCCAGCATTTT
TRBJ2-7 NA TRBV28 few CASSFSVTYEQYF TGTGCCAGCAGTTTCTCGGTGACCTACGAGCAGTACTTC
TRBJ2-7 TRBD2 TRBV6-5 NA CASTLAGGYEQYF TGTGCCAGCACTCTAGCGGGAGGGTACGAGCAGTACTTC
TRBJ1-1 TRBD1 TRBV4-1 NA CASSQGQGASTEAFF TGCGCCAGCAGCCAAGGGCAGGGGGCGTCCACTGAAGCTTTCTTT
TRBJ2-1 TRBD1 TRBV15 NA CATSRPGQGAFNEQFF TGTGCCACCAGCAGACCGGGACAGGGGGCTTTCAATGAGCAGTTCTTC
TRBJ1-2 TRBD1 TRBV7-2 NA CASSSGGTGRVGYTF TGTGCCAGCAGCTCCGGTGGGACAGGGAGAGTAGGCTACACCTTC
TRBJ1-5 NA TRBV28 NA CASSLDTGWKPQHF TGTGCCAGCAGTTTAGATACAGGGTGGAAGCCCCAGCATTTT
TRBJ1-6 NA TRBV3-1/TRBV3-2 NA CASSTGGNNSPLHF TGTGCCAGCAGTACAGGCGGAAATAATTCACCCCTCCACTTT
TRBJ2-7 TRBD1 TRBV19 NA CASSQGWTTYEQYF TGTGCCAGTTCACAGGGGTGGACCACCTACGAGCAGTACTTC
TRBJ1-1 NA TRBV11-3 NA CASSLSMNTEAFF TGTGCCAGCAGCTTATCAATGAACACTGAAGCTTTCTTT
TRBJ2-7 TRBD1 TRBV6-5 NA CASSPRQGGSYEQYF TGTGCCAGCAGCCCCCGACAGGGGGGCTCCTACGAGCAGTACTTC
TRBJ1-5 NA TRBV19 NA CASSMVTGGWQPQHF TGTGCCAGTAGTATGGTCACGGGGGGCTGGCAGCCCCAGCATTTT
TRBJ1-5 NA TRBV6-5 NA CASRSGDQPQHF TGTGCCAGCAGGTCAGGGGATCAGCCCCAGCATTTT
TRBJ2-3 NA TRBV4-2 NA CASSRAADTQYF TGTGCCAGCAGCCGGGCTGCAGATACGCAGTATTTT
TRBJ2-1 NA TRBV19 once CASMGVEGDHYNEQFF TGTGCCAGTATGGGGGTTGAGGGGGACCACTACAATGAGCAGTTCTTC
TRBJ1-2 TRBD1 TRBV20-1 few CSDRDGYTF TGCAGCGACAGGGATGGCTACACCTTC
TRBJ1-1 NA TRBV7-6 NA CASNPRGRWENTEAFF TGTGCCAGCAACCCCCGGGGGAGGTGGGAGAACACTGAAGCTTTCTTT
TRBJ2-3 NA TRBV7-9 NA CASSFFGASTDTQYF TGTGCCAGCAGCTTTTTTGGAGCTAGCACAGATACGCAGTATTTT
TRBJ2-5 TRBD2 TRBV9 NA CASSVGPGLAGVGRQETQYF TGTGCCAGCAGCGTAGGCCCGGGACTAGCGGGAGTAGGTCGCCAAGAGACCCAGTACTTC